One TCR beta chain is described in this entry. The antigen remains unidentified. Its ends do not fully match the called genes, so a read error is possible. The sample originates from a study of post-analysis software for immune sequencing data. TCR beta cDNA libraries had unique molecular identifiers. TCRdb re-called the PCR reads through MiXCR, storing one row per CDR3 protein. Of roughly 540,000 distinct CDR3 sequences listed, approximately 34% are singletons. The germline CDR1 and CDR2 sequences are SGHTS and YDEGEE. The CDR3 length is 14 residues. Study-wide results and limits: With TRBV5-6, TRBV5-1 and TRBV20-1 included, 4 or 5 TRBV segments were more frequent in patients than in controls. A significant reduction in normalized Chao1 diversity was observed in multiple sclerosis patients versus controls.

The V and J genes are TRBV5-8 and TRBJ2-3; D may be TRBD1 or TRBD2 (5 bases each). Sample: blood. This receptor was identified in a girl younger than 18 with multiple sclerosis. The CDR3 protein is CAGSSLSGSDTQYF. The CDR3 DNA follows: TGTGCCGGCAGCTCCCTATCAGGGAGCGATACGCAGTATTTT. The full variable domain, rest sourced from reference TRBV5-8 and TRBJ2-3, is EAGVTQSPTHLIKTRGQQATLRCSPISGHTSVYWYQQALGLGLQFLLWYDEGEERNRGNFPPRFSGRQFPNYSSELNVNALELEDSALYLCAGSSLSGSDTQYFGPGTRLTVL.